This T cell receptor (beta chain) was captured by sequencing in a study of cytomegalovirus exposure and HLA in healthy donors. Turning to the study itself: When 398 donors were genotyped, around 77% of them were found to fall in the Caucasian-associated ancestry cluster. General observations from the study: Most sequenced TCRs were rare (though some public TCRs occurred in many donors).

Healthy individuals who donated bone marrow served as the donors. At the time of sampling, donors were nominally healthy, though unrecorded immune exposures were likely. Points on this clone: Its target is not known.

Amplification used 60 Vbeta primers and 13 Jbeta primers. The assay was immunoSEQ multiplex PCR, and TCRdb's table has in-frame clones only and misses some. The sample lists 65,000 to 90,000 clones, roughly 70% occurring once. This sequence was found in a man aged 40-49 years in good health and CMV-seronegative. The material sequenced was PBMCs.

In DNA form, the CDR3 reads TGTGCCAGCAGCGAGGGACAGATCTCTGGAAACACCATATATTTT. Its protein is CASSEGQISGNTIYF. The chain employs TRBV6-1 and TRBJ1-3; TRBD1 matches 7 bases. Germline V CDR1 and CDR2: MNHNS, SASEGT. V dropped 6 bases and J dropped 0; count of bases not matched to a gene: 5. The CDR3 has 15 amino acids.